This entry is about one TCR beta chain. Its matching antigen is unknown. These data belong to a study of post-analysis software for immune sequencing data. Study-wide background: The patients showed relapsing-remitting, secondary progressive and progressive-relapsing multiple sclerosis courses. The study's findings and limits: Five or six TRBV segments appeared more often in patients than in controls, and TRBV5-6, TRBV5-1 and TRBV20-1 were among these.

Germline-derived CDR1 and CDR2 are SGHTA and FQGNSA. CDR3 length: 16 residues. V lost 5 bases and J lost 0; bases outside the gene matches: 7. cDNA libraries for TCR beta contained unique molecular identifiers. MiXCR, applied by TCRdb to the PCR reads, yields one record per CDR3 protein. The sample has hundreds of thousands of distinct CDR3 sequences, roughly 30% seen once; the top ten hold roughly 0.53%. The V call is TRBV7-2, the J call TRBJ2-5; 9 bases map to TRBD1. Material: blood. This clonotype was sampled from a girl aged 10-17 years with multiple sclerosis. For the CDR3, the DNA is TGTGCCAGCAGCCGGGACAGGGTAGCGTACCAAGAGACCCAGTACTTC. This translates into CASSRDRVAYQETQYF.